The clone carrying this TCR beta chain has at least ten counts. The antigen is not known. These data belong to a study of breast tumors, draining lymph nodes, adjacent tissues. Regarding the study as a whole: Most tumor T cells seemingly derive from lymph node, then expand in tumor.

The lymph nodes were axillary draining lymph nodes from breast cancer patients. The V end lost 5 bases, the J end lost 3 bases, and 17 bases lay between the germline ends. There are 15 residues in the CDR3. From germline, CDR1 is SEHNR and CDR2 FQNEAQ (reference sequence). Via MiXCR, TCRdb re-called the multiplex PCR reads, giving one row per CDR3 protein. This sample has approximately 100,000 distinct CDR3 sequences, with less than 40% found just once. This receptor was taken from a female donor with breast cancer. Some clones in this sample may be carry-over from other donors' samples. The specimen was axillary lymph node tissue. V and J are TRBV7-9 and TRBJ2-7; no clear D gene. As DNA, the CDR3 is TGTGCCAGCAGCGCCCCCTCCCCGGGCCGCTACGAGCAGTACTTC. Protein sequence: CASSAPSPGRYEQYF.